The TCR beta chain under discussion was sequenced for a study of blood T cell repertoires in COVID-19. Study details: Samples of COVID-19 (acute and convalescent) were obtained from the United States, Italy and Spain. T cells, B-cell-depleted T cells, or PBMCs provided the cDNA or gDNA that served as material.

This CDR3 contains 15 residues. The germline gives CDR1 LNHDA, CDR2 SQIVND (reference sequence). The J segment lost 1 base and the V segment lost 8 bases, leaving 4 bases of the junction unmatched. Original handling: The authors estimated nucleated cell counts from reference gene primer amplification. TCRdb's table, derived via immunoSEQ multiplex PCR, lists solely in-frame clones and lacks some. The V and J calls and the clone size are those of that table, but D and trimming were determined from the DNA. This sample has roughly 250,000 clones, with more than 65% found just once. The Seattle site enrolled patients during active infection and followed them longitudinally.

Sample: peripheral blood. The TCR was taken from a person aged 65-85 years with COVID-19, enrolled during active disease. The gene calls are TRBV19 and TRBJ1-5; 11 bases align to TRBD1. The CDR3 sequence is CASLRDRGSNQPQHF. The DNA of the CDR3 is TGTGCCAGTCTCCGGGACAGGGGGAGCAATCAGCCCCAGCATTTT.